The T cell receptor beta chain under discussion was sequenced for a study of graft-versus-host responses after intestinal transplantation (dated by TCRdb to the early 2020s). Notes on the research overall: The transplants that recipients received were multivisceral, liver-intestinal, or isolated intestinal. All recipients received anti-thymocyte globulin induction followed by maintenance tacrolimus and steroids for around three years. The cohort enrolled approximately 24 intestinal transplant recipients including one retransplant, and a few patients lacking pretransplant specimens were excluded. Bulk TCR-beta CDR3 sequencing was used to track graft-versus-host and host-versus-graft alloreactive T cell clones in the graft, circulation and bone marrow after intestinal transplantation. A peak of at least 4% donor T cells among recipient peripheral blood mononuclear cells was the definition used for donor T cell macrochimerism. Samples from a few later patients were sequenced in-house on an Illumina MiSeq with MiXCR processing rather than by the commercial service. Alloreactive clones were identified by sequencing pre-transplant mixed lymphocyte reaction products and comparing them with unstimulated pre-transplant donor and recipient T cells. Paper-wide results and their limitations: The conclusions were limited by the relatively low number and heterogeneity of the intestinal transplant patients. Early after transplant, declines in HvG clones were associated with peak levels of circulating GvH clones. High GvH to HvG T cell clonal ratios were observed in the allografts of patients with donor T cell macrochimerism. GvH clones turned up in recipient bone marrow, with some appearing earlier in ileal mucosa or blood, a pattern consistent with an intestinal mucosal origin.

Its CDR3 holds 12 amino acids, cysteine through phenylalanine. Of the read, only the CDR3 DNA is kept; its 36 bases are in frame from base 1. V gives up 8 bases and J gives up 4 bases, and the segment between their germline ends measures 11 bases. According to the germline V gene (reference sequence), CDR1 reads MNHEY and CDR2 reads SMNVEV. The library was prepared using the immunoSEQ multiplex PCR assay. For most patients, genomic DNA was isolated with the Qiagen DNeasy Blood and Tissue Kit and shipped frozen to Adaptive Biotechnologies for TCR sequencing. For most patients, genomic DNA was subjected to high-throughput TCR-beta CDR3 sequencing by Adaptive Biotechnologies. Concerning the study's data processing: Adaptive's ImmunoSEQ software supplied the TCR sequencing data for approximately 18 patients, while MiXCR and VDJtools were used to process a few other patients. CD4 versus CD8 sorting errors were corrected by removing sequences found in both subsets at a frequency ratio below 5:1. Because the origin of CDR3 nucleotide sequences shared between donor and recipient could not be assigned, those sequences were removed. Alloreactive clones required at least 2-fold expansion over unstimulated cells and minimum CFSE-low frequency of 0.002% (template counts) or 0.001% (read counts). Clones were considered mappable if detected in sequenced pre-transplant spleen, lymph node, or MLR CFSE-low populations of the donor or recipient. Cumulative frequency of alloreactive clones was calculated as a percentage of all sequences weighted by copy number. This immuneACCESS table, as held by TCRdb, lists in-frame sequences with V and J called but not all clones. Of the missing ones, under half trace to an unresolved V gene in checked studies; the others have no known cause. V, J and clone size reflect that table, while D and trimming were determined from the DNA. The table for this sample lists just over 70,000 clones; approximately 84% of them were counted only once. The top ten hold 0.35% to 0.45% of the sample.

Comment on this clone: It has no known antigen specificity. The sample holds no much larger clone one base away, and base qualities are not on file.

The time point label, as the study defines it: cells obtained before transplantation from donor or recipient. CD3+CD4+ and CD3+CD8+ populations were FACS-sorted from unstimulated pre-transplant donor and recipient cells taken from spleen or lymph nodes. The sequence came from a human donor who was the organ donor for an intestinal transplant. Sequences were derived from unstimulated CD4+ T cells sorted from spleen or lymph node cells, sampled before transplant. The V and J genes are TRBV27 and TRBJ1-2; the best D guess is TRBD1, with 5 bases matching. The nucleotides are TGTGCCAGCGGGGCGCGTAGCTATGGCTACACCTTC. This is translated as CASGARSYGYTF.